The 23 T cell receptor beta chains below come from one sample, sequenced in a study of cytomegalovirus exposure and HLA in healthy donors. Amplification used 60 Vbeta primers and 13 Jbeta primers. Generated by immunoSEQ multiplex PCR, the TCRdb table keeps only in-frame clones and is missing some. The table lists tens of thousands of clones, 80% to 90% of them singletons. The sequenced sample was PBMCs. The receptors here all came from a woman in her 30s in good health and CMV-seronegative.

The CDR3 region is CASSLRDSDTEAFF. The CDR3 DNA is TGTGCCAGCAGCTTAAGGGACAGTGACACTGAAGCTTTCTTT. The J gene is TRBJ1-1, the V gene TRBV11-2, with 7 bases aligning to TRBD1. The CDR3 contains 14 residues. CDR1 SGHAT and CDR2 FQNNGV come from the germline V gene. V dropped 2 bases and J dropped 3; count of bases not matched to a gene: 3.

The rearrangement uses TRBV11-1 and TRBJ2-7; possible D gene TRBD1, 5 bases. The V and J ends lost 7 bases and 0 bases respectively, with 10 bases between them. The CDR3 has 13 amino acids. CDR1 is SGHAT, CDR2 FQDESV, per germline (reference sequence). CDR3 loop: CASTPRASYEQYF. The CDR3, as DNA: TGTGCCAGCACCCCCAGGGCCTCCTACGAGCAGTACTTC.

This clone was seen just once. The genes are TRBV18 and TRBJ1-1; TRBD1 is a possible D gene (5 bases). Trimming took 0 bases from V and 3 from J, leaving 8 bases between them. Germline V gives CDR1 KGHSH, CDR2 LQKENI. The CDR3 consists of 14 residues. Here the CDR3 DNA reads TGTGCCAGCTCACCACCCGGGGACTACACTGAAGCTTTCTTT. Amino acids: CASSPPGDYTEAFF. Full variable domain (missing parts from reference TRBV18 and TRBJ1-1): NAGVMQNPRHLVRRRGQEARLRCSPMKGHSHVYWYRQLPEEGLKFMVYLQKENIIDESGMPKERFSAEFPKEGPSILRIQQVVRGDSAAYFCASSPPGDYTEAFFGQGTRLTVV.

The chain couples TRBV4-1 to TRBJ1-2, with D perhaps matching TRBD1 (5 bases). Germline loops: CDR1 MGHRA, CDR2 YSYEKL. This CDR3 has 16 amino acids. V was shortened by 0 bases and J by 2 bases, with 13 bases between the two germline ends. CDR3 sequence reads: CASSQEGQGRNYGYTF. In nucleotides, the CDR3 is TGCGCCAGCAGCCAAGAAGGTCAGGGCAGGAACTATGGCTACACCTTC.

In DNA, the CDR3 is TGTGCCAGCAGTTTATCGCCAGACTTCACTGAAGCTTTCTTT. Protein product: CASSLSPDFTEAFF. The rearrangement uses TRBV27 and TRBJ1-1; D call uncertain. This CDR3 is built from 14 residues. The V end lost 0 bases, the J end lost 4 bases, and 9 bases lay between the germline ends. CDR1 MNHEY and CDR2 SMNVEV come from the germline V gene (reference sequence).

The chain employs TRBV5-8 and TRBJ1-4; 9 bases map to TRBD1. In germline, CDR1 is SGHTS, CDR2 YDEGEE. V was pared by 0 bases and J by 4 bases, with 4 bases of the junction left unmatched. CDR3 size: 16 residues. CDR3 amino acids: CASSLAEGQGNEKLFF. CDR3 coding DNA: TGTGCCAGCAGCTTGGCCGAGGGACAGGGTAATGAAAAACTGTTTTTT. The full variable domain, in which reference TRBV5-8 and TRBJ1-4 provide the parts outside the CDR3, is EAGVTQSPTHLIKTRGQQATLRCSPISGHTSVYWYQQALGLGLQFLLWYDEGEERNRGNFPPRFSGRQFPNYSSELNVNALELEDSALYLCASSLAEGQGNEKLFFGSGTQLSVL.

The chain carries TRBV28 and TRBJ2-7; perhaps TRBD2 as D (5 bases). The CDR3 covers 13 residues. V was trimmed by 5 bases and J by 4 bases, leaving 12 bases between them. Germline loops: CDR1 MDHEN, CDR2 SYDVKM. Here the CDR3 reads CASSLPPGYEQYF. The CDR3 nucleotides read TGTGCCAGCAGTCTCCCACCGGGATACGAGCAGTACTTC. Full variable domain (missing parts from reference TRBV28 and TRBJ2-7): DVKVTQSSRYLVKRTGEKVFLECVQDMDHENMFWYRQDPGLGLRLIYFSYDVKMKEKGDIPEGYSVSREKKERFSLILESASTNQTSMYLCASSLPPGYEQYFGPGTRLTVT.

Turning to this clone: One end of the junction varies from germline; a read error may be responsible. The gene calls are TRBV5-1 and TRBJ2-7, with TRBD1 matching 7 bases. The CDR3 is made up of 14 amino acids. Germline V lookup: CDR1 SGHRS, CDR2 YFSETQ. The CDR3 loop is CASSLVGTEDEQYF. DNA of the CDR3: TGTGCCAGCAGCTTGGTAGGGACAGAAGACGAGCAGTACTTC.

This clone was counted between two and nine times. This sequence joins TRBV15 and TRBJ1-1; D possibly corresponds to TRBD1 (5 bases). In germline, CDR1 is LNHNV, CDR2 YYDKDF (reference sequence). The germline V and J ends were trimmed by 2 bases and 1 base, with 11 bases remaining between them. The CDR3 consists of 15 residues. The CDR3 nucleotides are TGTGCCACCAGCAGACGCAACACAGGGAACACTGAAGCTTTCTTT. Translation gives CATSRRNTGNTEAFF. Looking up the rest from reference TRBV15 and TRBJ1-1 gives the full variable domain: DAMVIQNPRYQVTQFGKPVTLSCSQTLNHNVMYWYQQKSSQAPKLLFHYYDKDFNNEADTPDNFQSRRPNTSFCFLDIRSPGLGDTAMYLCATSRRNTGNTEAFFGQGTRLTVV.

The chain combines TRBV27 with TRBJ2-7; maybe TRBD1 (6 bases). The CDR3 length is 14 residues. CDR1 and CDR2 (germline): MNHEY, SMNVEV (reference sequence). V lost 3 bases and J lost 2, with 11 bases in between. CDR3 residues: CASSFTGRTYEQYF. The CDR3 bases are TGTGCCAGCAGTTTCACAGGGAGAACCTACGAGCAGTACTTC.

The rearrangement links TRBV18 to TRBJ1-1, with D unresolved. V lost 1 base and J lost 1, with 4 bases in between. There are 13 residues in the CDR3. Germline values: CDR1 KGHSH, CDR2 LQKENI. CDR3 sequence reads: CASSPLENTEAFF. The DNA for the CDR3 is TGTGCCAGCTCACCACTAGAGAACACTGAAGCTTTCTTT. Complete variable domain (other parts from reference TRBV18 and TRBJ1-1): NAGVMQNPRHLVRRRGQEARLRCSPMKGHSHVYWYRQLPEEGLKFMVYLQKENIIDESGMPKERFSAEFPKEGPSILRIQQVVRGDSAAYFCASSPLENTEAFFGQGTRLTVV.

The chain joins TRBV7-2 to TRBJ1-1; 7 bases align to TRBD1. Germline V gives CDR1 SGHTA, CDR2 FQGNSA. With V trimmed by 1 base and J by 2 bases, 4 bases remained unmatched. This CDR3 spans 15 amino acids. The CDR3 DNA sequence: TGTGCCAGCAGCTTAGAAGGGACAGATAACACTGAAGCTTTCTTT. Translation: CASSLEGTDNTEAFF.

The CDR3 protein is CASSYGAGGSQPQHF. The CDR3 DNA follows: TGTGCCAGCAGTTACGGGGCAGGGGGTAGTCAGCCCCAGCATTTT. V is TRBV6-6 and J is TRBJ1-5; 7 bases align to TRBD1. The CDR3 has 15 residues. Germline assignment: CDR1 MNHNY and CDR2 SVGAGI (reference sequence). V trimming: 2 bases; J trimming: 6 bases; junction bases outside the gene matches: 7.

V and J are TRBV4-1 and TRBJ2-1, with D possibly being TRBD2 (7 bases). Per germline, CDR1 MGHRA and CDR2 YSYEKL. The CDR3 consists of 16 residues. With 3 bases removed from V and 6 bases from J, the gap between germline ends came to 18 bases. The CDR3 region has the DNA TGCGCCAGCAGCCAGGGGGGGCTCACTTGGCTCAATGAGCAGTTCTTC. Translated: CASSQGGLTWLNEQFF.

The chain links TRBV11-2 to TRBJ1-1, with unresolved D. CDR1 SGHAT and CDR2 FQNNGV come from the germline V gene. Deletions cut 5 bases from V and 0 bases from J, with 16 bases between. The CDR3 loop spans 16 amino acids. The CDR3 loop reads CASSASGILMNTEAFF. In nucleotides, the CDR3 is TGTGCCAGCAGCGCTTCCGGGATCCTCATGAACACTGAAGCTTTCTTT.

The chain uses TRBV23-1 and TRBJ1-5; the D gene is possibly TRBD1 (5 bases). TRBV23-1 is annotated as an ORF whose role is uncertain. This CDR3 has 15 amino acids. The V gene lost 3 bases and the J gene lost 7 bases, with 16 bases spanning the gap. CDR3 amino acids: CASSHPGGSGQPQHF. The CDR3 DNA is TGCGCCAGCAGTCACCCCGGGGGATCGGGCCAGCCCCAGCATTTT.

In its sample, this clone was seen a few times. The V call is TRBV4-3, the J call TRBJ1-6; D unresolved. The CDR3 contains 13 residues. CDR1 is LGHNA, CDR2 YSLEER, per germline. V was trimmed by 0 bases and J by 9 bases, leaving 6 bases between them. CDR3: CASSQDIRSPLHF. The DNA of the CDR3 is TGCGCCAGCAGCCAAGATATCCGTTCACCCCTCCACTTT.

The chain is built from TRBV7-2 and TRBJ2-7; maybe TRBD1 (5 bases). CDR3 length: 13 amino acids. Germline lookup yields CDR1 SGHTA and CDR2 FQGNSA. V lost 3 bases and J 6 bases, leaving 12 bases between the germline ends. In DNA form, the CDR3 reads TGTGCCAGCAGCTTCCGACAGTCTAGCGAGCAGTACTTC. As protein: CASSFRQSSEQYF.

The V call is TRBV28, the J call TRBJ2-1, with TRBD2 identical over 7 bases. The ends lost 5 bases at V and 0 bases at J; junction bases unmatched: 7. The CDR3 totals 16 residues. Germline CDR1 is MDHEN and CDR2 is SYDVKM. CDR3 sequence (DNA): TGTGCCAGCAGTCCGATTAGCGGGTCCTCCTACAATGAGCAGTTCTTC. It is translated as CASSPISGSSYNEQFF.

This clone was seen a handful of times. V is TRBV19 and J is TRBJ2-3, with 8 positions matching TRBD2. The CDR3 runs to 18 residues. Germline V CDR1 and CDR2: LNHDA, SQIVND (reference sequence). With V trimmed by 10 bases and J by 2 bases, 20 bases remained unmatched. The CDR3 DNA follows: TGTGCCACTAGGGGCATGGAGTGGGGCGGGGGGATCACAGATACGCAGTATTTT. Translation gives CATRGMEWGGGITDTQYF.

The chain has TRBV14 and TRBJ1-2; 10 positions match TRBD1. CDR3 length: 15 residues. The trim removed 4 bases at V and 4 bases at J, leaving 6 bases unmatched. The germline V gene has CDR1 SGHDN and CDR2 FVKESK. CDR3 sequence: CASSLPGQGFYGYTF. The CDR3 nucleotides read TGTGCCAGCAGCCTACCGGGACAGGGGTTCTATGGCTACACCTTC.

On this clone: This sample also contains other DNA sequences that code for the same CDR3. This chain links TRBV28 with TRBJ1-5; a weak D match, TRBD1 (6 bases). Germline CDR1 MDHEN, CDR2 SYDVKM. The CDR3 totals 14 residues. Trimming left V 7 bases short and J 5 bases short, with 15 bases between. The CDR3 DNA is TGTGCCAGCACCTGGGGGGGGCCCGATCAGCCCCAGCATTTT. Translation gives CASTWGGPDQPQHF.

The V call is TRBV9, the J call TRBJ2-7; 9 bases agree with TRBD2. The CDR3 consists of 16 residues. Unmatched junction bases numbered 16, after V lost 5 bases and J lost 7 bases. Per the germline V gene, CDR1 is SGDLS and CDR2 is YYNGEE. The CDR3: CASRSRGGGGAKEQYF. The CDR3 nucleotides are TGTGCCAGCAGGAGTAGGGGAGGCGGGGGGGCAAAAGAGCAGTACTTC. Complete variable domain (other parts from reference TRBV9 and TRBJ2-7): DSGVTQTPKHLITATGQRVTLRCSPRSGDLSVYWYQQSLDQGLQFLIQYYNGEERAKGNILERFSAQQFPDLHSELNLSSLELGDSALYFCASRSRGGGGAKEQYFGPGTRLTVT.